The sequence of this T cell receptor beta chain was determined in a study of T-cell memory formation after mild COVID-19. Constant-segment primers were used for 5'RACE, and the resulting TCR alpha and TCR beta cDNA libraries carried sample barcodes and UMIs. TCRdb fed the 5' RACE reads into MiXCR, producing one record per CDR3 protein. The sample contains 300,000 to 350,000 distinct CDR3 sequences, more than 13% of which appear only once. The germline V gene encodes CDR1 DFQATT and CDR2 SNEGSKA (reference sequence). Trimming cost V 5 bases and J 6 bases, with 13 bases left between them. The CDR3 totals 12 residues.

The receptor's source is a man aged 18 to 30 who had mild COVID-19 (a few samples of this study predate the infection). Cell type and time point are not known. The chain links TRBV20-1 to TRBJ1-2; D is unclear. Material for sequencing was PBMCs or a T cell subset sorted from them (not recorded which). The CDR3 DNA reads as TGCAGTGCTGTAGGGAATATGGATGGCTACACCTTC. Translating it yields CSAVGNMDGYTF.